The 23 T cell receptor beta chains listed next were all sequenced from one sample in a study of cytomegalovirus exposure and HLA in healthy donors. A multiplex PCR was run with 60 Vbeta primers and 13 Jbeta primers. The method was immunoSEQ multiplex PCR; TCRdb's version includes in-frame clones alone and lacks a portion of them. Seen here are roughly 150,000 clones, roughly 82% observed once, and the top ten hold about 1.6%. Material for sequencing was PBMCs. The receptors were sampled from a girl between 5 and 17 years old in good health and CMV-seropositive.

CDR3 coding DNA: TGCGCCAGCAGCGGGACAGGGGGACCCTACGAGCAGTACTTC. Its protein product is CASSGTGGPYEQYF. The V and J genes are TRBV5-1 and TRBJ2-7; 11 positions match TRBD1. The germline gives CDR1 SGHRS, CDR2 YFSETQ. This CDR3 is 14 amino acids long. The V segment lost 4 bases and the J segment 2 bases; nucleotides outside the gene matches: 2.

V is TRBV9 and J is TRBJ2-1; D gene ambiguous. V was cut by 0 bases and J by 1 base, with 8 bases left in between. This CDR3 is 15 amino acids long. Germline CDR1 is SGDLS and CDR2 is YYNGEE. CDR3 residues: CASSVVGLSYNEQFF. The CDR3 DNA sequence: TGTGCCAGCAGCGTAGTCGGTCTATCCTACAATGAGCAGTTCTTC.

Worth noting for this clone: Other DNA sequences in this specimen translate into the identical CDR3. CDR3 DNA sequence: TGTGCCAGCAGTGAATCAGGGAACACTGAAGCTTTCTTT. Translation gives CASSESGNTEAFF. The chain couples TRBV2 to TRBJ1-1; the D is unclear. The V gene lost 2 bases and the J gene lost 1 base, with 5 bases spanning the gap. CDR1 and CDR2 from the germline V gene are SNHLY and FYNNEI. The length of the CDR3 is 13 residues. Drawing the rest from reference TRBV2 and TRBJ1-1, the complete variable domain is EPEVTQTPSHQVTQMGQEVILRCVPISNHLYFYWYRQILGQKVEFLVSFYNNEISEKSEIFDDQFSVERPDGSNFTLKIRSTKLEDSAMYFCASSESGNTEAFFGQGTRLTVV.

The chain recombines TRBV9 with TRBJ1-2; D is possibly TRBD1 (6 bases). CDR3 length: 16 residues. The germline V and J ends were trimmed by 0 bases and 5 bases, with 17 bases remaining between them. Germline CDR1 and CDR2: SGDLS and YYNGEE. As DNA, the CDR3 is TGTGCCAGCAGCGTAGATCGAGCCGGGACAAAGTATGGCTACACCTTC. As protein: CASSVDRAGTKYGYTF.

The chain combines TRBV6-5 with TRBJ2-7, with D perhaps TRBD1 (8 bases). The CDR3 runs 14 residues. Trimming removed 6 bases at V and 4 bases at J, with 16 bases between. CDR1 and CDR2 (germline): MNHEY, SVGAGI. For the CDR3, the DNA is TGTGCCAGCAGGAGGACAGGGAGGGGGTACGAGCAGTACTTC. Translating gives CASRRTGRGYEQYF.

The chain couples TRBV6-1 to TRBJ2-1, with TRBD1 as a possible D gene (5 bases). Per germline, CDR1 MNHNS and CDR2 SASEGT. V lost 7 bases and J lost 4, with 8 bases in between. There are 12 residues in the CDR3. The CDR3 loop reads CASKDSYNEQFF. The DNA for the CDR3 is TGTGCCAGCAAAGACAGTTACAATGAGCAGTTCTTC.

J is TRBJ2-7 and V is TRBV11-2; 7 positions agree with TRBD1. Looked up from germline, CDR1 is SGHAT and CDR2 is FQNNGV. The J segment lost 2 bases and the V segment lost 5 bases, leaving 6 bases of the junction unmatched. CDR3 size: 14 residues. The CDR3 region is CASSAGQVAYEQYF. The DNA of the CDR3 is TGTGCCAGCAGCGCAGGACAGGTCGCCTACGAGCAGTACTTC.

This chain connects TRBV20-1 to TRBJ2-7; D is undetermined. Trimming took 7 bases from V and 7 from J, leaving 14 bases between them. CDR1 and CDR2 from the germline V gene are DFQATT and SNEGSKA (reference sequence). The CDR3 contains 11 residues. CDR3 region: CSGRSAAEQYF. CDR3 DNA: TGCAGTGGCCGCTCCGCGGCGGAGCAGTACTTC.

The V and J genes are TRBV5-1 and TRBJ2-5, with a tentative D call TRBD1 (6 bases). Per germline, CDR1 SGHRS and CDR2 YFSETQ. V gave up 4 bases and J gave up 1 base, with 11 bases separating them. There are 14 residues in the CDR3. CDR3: CASSPTGPQETQYF. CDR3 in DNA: TGCGCCAGCAGCCCGACAGGACCCCAAGAGACCCAGTACTTC.

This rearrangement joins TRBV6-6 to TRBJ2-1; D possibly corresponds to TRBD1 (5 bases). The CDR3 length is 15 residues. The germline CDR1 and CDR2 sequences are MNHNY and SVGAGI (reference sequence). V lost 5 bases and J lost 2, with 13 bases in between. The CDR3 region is CASSPTDRTYNEQFF. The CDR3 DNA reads TGTGCCAGCAGTCCGACAGATAGAACCTACAATGAGCAGTTCTTC.

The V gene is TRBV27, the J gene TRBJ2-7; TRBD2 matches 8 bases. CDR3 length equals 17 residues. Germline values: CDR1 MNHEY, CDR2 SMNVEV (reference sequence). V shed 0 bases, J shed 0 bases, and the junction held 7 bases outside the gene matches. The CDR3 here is CASSLSGSGVYSYEQYF. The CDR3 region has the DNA TGTGCCAGCAGTTTATCGGGTAGCGGGGTTTACTCCTACGAGCAGTACTTC.

The CDR3 bases are TGTGCCATCACGCCCCAGGGAACTGGAAACACCATATATTTT. It is translated as CAITPQGTGNTIYF. The chain couples TRBV6-1 to TRBJ1-3, with a possible D match to TRBD1 (5 bases). Trimming took 10 bases from V and 2 from J, leaving 15 bases between them. CDR1 and CDR2 (germline): MNHNS, SASEGT. CDR3 length equals 14 residues.

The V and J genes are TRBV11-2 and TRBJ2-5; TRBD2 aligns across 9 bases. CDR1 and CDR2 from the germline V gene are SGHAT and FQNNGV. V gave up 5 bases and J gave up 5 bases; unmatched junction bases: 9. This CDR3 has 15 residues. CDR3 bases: TGTGCCAGCAGCAGCAGTAGCGGGAGTTATGAGACCCAGTACTTC. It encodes CASSSSSGSYETQYF.

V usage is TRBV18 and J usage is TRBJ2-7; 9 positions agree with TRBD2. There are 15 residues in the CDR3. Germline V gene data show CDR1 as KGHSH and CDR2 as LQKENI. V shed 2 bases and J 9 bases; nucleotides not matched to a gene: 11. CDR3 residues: CASSPAGTSTSGQYF. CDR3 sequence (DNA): TGTGCCAGCTCACCAGCCGGGACTAGCACCTCCGGGCAGTACTTC.

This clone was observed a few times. CDR3 sequence: CASSLGLAGEEQYF. CDR3 DNA sequence: TGCGCCAGCAGCTTGGGACTAGCGGGGGAGGAGCAGTACTTC. The rearrangement links TRBV5-1 to TRBJ2-7, with 12 bases aligning to TRBD2. This CDR3 has 14 residues. With V trimmed by 0 bases and J by 7 bases, 2 bases remained unmatched. Looked up from germline, CDR1 is SGHRS and CDR2 is YFSETQ.

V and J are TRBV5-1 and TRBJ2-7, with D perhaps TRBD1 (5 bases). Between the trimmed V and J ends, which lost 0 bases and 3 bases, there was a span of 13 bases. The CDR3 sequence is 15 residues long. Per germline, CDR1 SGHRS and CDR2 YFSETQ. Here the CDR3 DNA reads TGCGCCAGCAGCTTGGATGCCCCAGACAGCTACGAGCAGTACTTC. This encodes CASSLDAPDSYEQYF. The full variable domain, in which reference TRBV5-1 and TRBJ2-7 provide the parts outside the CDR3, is KAGVTQTPRYLIKTRGQQVTLSCSPISGHRSVSWYQQTPGQGLQFLFEYFSETQRNKGNFPGRFSGRQFSNSRSEMNVSTLELGDSALYLCASSLDAPDSYEQYFGPGTRLTVT.

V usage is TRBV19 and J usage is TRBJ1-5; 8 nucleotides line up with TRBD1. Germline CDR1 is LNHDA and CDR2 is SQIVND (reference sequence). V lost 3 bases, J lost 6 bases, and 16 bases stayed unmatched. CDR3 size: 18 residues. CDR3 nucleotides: TGTGCCAGTAGTATCCCCTTTCTGGCAGGGGGCTCGAGTCAGCCCCAGCATTTT. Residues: CASSIPFLAGGSSQPQHF.

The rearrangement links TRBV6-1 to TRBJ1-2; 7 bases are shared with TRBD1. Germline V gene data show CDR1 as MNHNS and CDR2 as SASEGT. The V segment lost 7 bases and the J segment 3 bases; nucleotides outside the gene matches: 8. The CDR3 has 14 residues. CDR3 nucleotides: TGTGCCAGCATTCCGACAGGGACCTACTATGGCTACACCTTC. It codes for CASIPTGTYYGYTF.

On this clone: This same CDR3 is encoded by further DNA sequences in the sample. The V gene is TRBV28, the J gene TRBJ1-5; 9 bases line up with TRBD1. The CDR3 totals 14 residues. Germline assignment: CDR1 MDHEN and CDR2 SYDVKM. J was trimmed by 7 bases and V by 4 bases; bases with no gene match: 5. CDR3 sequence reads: CASSSGQGGQPQHF. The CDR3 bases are TGTGCCAGCAGTTCGGGACAGGGAGGGCAGCCCCAGCATTTT.

The DNA for the CDR3 is TGTGCCAGCAGCTTACCCAGAACCACAGATACGCAGTATTTT. Its translation is CASSLPRTTDTQYF. The chain uses TRBV7-8 and TRBJ2-3, with D unclear. Trimming removed 2 bases at V and 2 bases at J, with 8 bases between. Germline loops: CDR1 SGHVS, CDR2 FQNEAQ. The CDR3 extends over 14 amino acids.

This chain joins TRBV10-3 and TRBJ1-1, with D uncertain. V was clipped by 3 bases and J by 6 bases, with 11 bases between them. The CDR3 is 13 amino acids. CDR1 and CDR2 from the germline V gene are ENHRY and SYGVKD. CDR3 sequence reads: CAISESGFAEAFF. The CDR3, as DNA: TGTGCCATCAGTGAATCCGGGTTCGCTGAAGCTTTCTTT.

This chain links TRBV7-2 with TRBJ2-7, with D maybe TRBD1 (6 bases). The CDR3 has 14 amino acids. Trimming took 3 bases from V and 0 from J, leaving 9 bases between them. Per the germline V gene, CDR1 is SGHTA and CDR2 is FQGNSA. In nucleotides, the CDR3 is TGTGCCAGCAGCTTGGGACATTCCTCCTACGAGCAGTACTTC. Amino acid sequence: CASSLGHSSYEQYF.

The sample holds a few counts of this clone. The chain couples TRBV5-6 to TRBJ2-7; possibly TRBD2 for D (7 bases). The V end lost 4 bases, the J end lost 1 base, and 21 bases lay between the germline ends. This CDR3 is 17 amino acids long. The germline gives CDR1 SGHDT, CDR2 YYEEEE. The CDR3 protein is CASSPRGAWGDSYEQYF. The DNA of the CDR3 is TGTGCCAGCAGCCCCCGGGGGGCTTGGGGGGATTCCTACGAGCAGTACTTC.